This T cell receptor beta chain comes out of a study of blood T cells in healthy people across ages. Study information: Every two T cells gave about one barcoded beta molecule via template switching. Study observations and caveats: With unsorted PBMCs, a conclusive comparison of naive versus antigen-experienced cells was not possible.

V was trimmed by 4 bases and J by 8 bases, leaving 14 bases between them. CDR3 length equals 14 residues. This clonotype has a count of ten or more. Its antigen is as yet unknown. A second 7 to 11 cycle PCR used barcoded and J-beta primers. TCRdb fed the 5' RACE reads into MiXCR, producing one record per CDR3 protein. Of around 1.5 million distinct CDR3 sequences detected, approximately 32% appear once; the ten largest clones hold roughly 10%. The material sequenced was blood. This chain links TRBV12-3 or TRBV12-4 with TRBJ1-4, with TRBD1 as a possible D gene (5 bases). This receptor was taken from a woman in her 30s in good health. CDR3 in DNA: TGTGCCAGCAGTTCGGGACGGCGTGGGGAAAAACTGTTTTTT. Its protein product is CASSSGRRGEKLFF.